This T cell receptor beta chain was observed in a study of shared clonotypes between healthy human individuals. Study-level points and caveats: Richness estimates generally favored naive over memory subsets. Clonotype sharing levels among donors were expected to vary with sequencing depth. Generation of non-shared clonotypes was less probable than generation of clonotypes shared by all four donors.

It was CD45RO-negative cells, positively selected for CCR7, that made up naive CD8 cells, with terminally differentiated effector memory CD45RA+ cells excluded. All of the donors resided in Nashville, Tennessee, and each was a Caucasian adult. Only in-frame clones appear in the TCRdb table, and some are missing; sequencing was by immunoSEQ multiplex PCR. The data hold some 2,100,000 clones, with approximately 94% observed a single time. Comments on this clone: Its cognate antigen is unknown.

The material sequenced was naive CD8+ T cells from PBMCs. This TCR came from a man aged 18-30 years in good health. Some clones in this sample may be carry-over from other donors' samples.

The CDR3 spells CASRSLPPYNEQFF. The CDR3 bases are TGTGCCAGCAGAAGTCTACCCCCCTACAATGAGCAGTTCTTC. The V and J genes are TRBV7-9 and TRBJ2-1; D is ambiguous. The germline V gene has CDR1 SEHNR and CDR2 FQNEAQ (reference sequence). The V end lost 6 bases, the J end lost 2 bases, and 11 bases lay between the germline ends. CDR3 length: 14 amino acids. The whole variable domain, filled in from reference TRBV7-9 and TRBJ2-1, reads DTGVSQNPRHKITKRGQNVTFRCDPISEHNRLYWYRQTLGQGPEFLTYFQNEAQLEKSRLLSDRFSAERPKGSFSTLEIQRTEQGDSAMYLCASRSLPPYNEQFFGPGTRLTVL.